The next 19 T cell receptor beta chains were all read from a single sample in a study of blood T cells in healthy people across ages. The authors ran a second PCR of roughly 6 to 12 cycles using a sample-barcoded 5' primer and a J-beta primer mix. TCRdb passed the 5' RACE reads through MiXCR, listing each CDR3 protein once. The sample has approximately 730,000 distinct CDR3 sequences, 40% to 45% seen once; the top ten hold 20% to 25%. Specimen: blood. These receptors were taken from a woman aged 55-70 years in good health.

A few counts support this clonotype. The V and J genes are TRBV7-9 and TRBJ2-7; D is ambiguous. Looked up from germline, CDR1 is SEHNR and CDR2 is FQNEAQ (reference sequence). Deletions cut 3 bases from V and 6 bases from J, with 9 bases between. The CDR3 contains 12 residues. The CDR3 DNA follows: TGTGCCAGCAGCTTCACATTACCCGAGCAGTACTTC. It codes for CASSFTLPEQYF.

The chain carries TRBV10-3 and TRBJ2-3; 10 nucleotides line up with TRBD2. Germline CDR1 ENHRY, CDR2 SYGVKD. The CDR3 sequence is 15 residues long. V trimming: 6 bases; J trimming: 1 base; junction bases outside the gene matches: 4. The CDR3 reads CAIRTGTSGTDTQYF. The CDR3 coding sequence is TGTGCCATCAGGACCGGGACTAGCGGCACAGATACGCAGTATTTT.

This clonotype has only a few counts. The CDR3: CASSSPIVGSGYTF. The CDR3 DNA follows: TGTGCCAGCAGCTCCCCAATAGTTGGGTCTGGCTACACCTTC. The chain has TRBV7-2 and TRBJ1-2; D unresolved. V lost 4 bases and J 7 bases, leaving 16 bases between the germline ends. CDR1 SGHTA and CDR2 FQGNSA come from the germline V gene. The CDR3 runs 14 residues.

This clonotype was recorded a few times. This chain uses TRBV5-1 with TRBJ2-1, with TRBD2 identical over 10 bases. The junction had 7 bases not matched to a gene; V was cut back by 2 bases and J by 8 bases. Looked up from germline, CDR1 is SGHRS and CDR2 is YFSETQ. CDR3 length equals 15 residues. As DNA, the CDR3 is TGCGCCAGCAGCTTTAGCGGGGGGACTAGAGATGAGCAGTTCTTC. Translating gives CASSFSGGTRDEQFF. Full variable domain (outside the CDR3, taken from reference TRBV5-1 and TRBJ2-1): KAGVTQTPRYLIKTRGQQVTLSCSPISGHRSVSWYQQTPGQGLQFLFEYFSETQRNKGNFPGRFSGRQFSNSRSEMNVSTLELGDSALYLCASSFSGGTRDEQFFGPGTRLTVL.

This clonotype was picked up a small number of times. The CDR3 nucleotides are TGTGCCATCAGTACAGGGAGCGGCGAGCAGTACTTC. Translation gives CAISTGSGEQYF. J is TRBJ2-7 and V is TRBV10-3; a possible D gene is TRBD1 (6 bases). V was cut by 5 bases and J by 6 bases, with 11 bases left in between. There are 12 residues in the CDR3. Germline loops: CDR1 ENHRY, CDR2 SYGVKD.

The gene calls are TRBV28 and TRBJ2-1; the match to TRBD2 covers 8 bases. J was trimmed by 0 bases and V by 5 bases; bases with no gene match: 9. Germline CDR1 and CDR2: MDHEN and SYDVKM. The CDR3 runs 17 residues. The CDR3 region has the DNA TGTGCCAGCAGTAGCGGGGGACTCCTCCGCTCCTACAATGAGCAGTTCTTC. Amino acids: CASSSGGLLRSYNEQFF.

For the CDR3, the DNA is TGTGCCAGCAGTCCCGGACAGTACGGAAGAAAACTGTTTTTT. Protein product: CASSPGQYGRKLFF. The chain couples TRBV7-9 to TRBJ1-4; perhaps TRBD1 as D (6 bases). Germline CDR1 reads SEHNR; CDR2 reads FQNEAQ (reference sequence). V was clipped by 6 bases and J by 10 bases, with 18 bases between them. The CDR3 consists of 14 residues.

There are a few counts of this clonotype. The chain joins TRBV27 to TRBJ2-5; D not certain. The end of the DNA is better explained by TRBJ2-7, so the J call may be wrong. Germline CDR1 and CDR2: MNHEY and SMNVEV (reference sequence). The CDR3 has 13 amino acids. The CDR3 protein is CASRFLQTYEQYF. The CDR3 region has the DNA TGTGCCAGCAGATTCCTACAAACCTACGAGCAGTACTTC.

This rearrangement joins TRBV7-2 to TRBJ2-5, with D hard to call. The J call may be incorrect, as the DNA end agrees better with TRBJ2-7. CDR3 size: 12 residues. CDR1 SGHTA and CDR2 FQGNSA come from the germline V gene. CDR3 DNA sequence: TGTGCCAGCAGCCCAGGCCAGTGCGAGCAGTACTTC. As protein: CASSPGQCEQYF.

Here the CDR3 reads CASSLEQGARGYTF. CDR3 nucleotide sequence: TGCGCCAGCAGCTTGGAACAGGGGGCGAGAGGCTACACCTTC. The rearrangement joins TRBV5-1 to TRBJ1-2; 9 bases fit TRBD1. CDR1 and CDR2 from the germline V gene are SGHRS and YFSETQ. Trimming removed 0 bases from V and 8 bases from J; junction bases left unmatched: 5. The CDR3 spans 14 residues.

This clonotype was counted ten times or more. The rearrangement uses TRBV6-2 or TRBV6-3 and TRBJ2-3; D unclear. With 2 bases removed from V and 1 base from J, the gap between germline ends came to 4 bases. This CDR3 comprises 13 residues. Per the germline V gene, CDR1 is MNHEY and CDR2 is SVGEGT. CDR3: CASSYRGTDTQYF. CDR3 nucleotide sequence: TGTGCCAGCAGTTACAGAGGCACAGATACGCAGTATTTT.

This clonotype showed up many times. J is TRBJ2-1 and V is TRBV20-1; D is unresolved. V shed 5 bases and J shed 4 bases, with 18 bases lying between them. This CDR3 is 15 amino acids long. Germline CDR1 DFQATT, CDR2 SNEGSKA (reference sequence). CDR3 coding DNA: TGCAGTGCTCGCCTACCCCAGCAGACTTACAATGAGCAGTTCTTC. As protein: CSARLPQQTYNEQFF.

The chain links TRBV4-2 to TRBJ2-3, with TRBD2 identical over 7 bases. Germline lookup yields CDR1 LGHNA and CDR2 YNFKEQ. Unmatched junction bases numbered 8, after V lost 3 bases and J lost 5 bases. This CDR3 has 15 amino acids. CDR3 region: CASSQSWEGIDTQYF. As DNA, the CDR3 is TGTGCCAGCAGCCAGTCGTGGGAGGGCATAGATACGCAGTATTTT.

This chain connects TRBV7-2 to TRBJ2-6, with 12 bases lining up with TRBD1. CDR3 size: 18 residues. Germline V CDR1 and CDR2: SGHTA, FQGNSA. Trimming at V came to 4 bases and at J to 3 bases, leaving 7 bases not matched to a gene. This chain's CDR3 is CASSYPGQGARGANVLTF. Here the CDR3 DNA reads TGTGCCAGCAGCTACCCGGGACAGGGGGCGCGTGGGGCCAACGTCCTGACTTTC.

This clonotype turned up a few times. The chain recombines TRBV12-3 or TRBV12-4 with TRBJ2-5; the match to TRBD1 covers 7 bases. V trimming: 2 bases; J trimming: 1 base; junction bases outside the gene matches: 1. This CDR3 spans 14 amino acids. The CDR3 loop reads CASSLHRGQETQYF. DNA of the CDR3: TGTGCCAGCAGTTTACACAGGGGCCAAGAGACCCAGTACTTC.

On this clonotype: One junction end disagrees with the germline gene, perhaps due to a read error. This chain uses TRBV5-1 with TRBJ1-1; D remains unclear. Per germline, CDR1 SGHRS and CDR2 YFSETQ. The CDR3 has 14 amino acids. This CDR3 reads CASSLASSNTEAFF. CDR3 bases: TGTGCCAGCAGCTTGGCCTCTTCGAACACTGAAGCTTTCTTT.

Only a few counts were recorded for this clonotype. J is TRBJ2-7 and V is TRBV2, with a weak D call TRBD2 (5 bases). The germline V gene has CDR1 SNHLY and CDR2 FYNNEI. The CDR3 runs to 14 residues. V shed 5 bases and J shed 3 bases, with 14 bases lying between them. In DNA form, the CDR3 reads TGTGCCAGCAGTAAGGACGCCGCGGGCTACGAGCAGTACTTC. It encodes CASSKDAAGYEQYF.

The chain's CDR3 is CASSFRTSGGTDEQYF. The CDR3 region has the DNA TGTGCCAGCAGCTTCCGGACTAGCGGGGGCACCGATGAGCAGTACTTC. The rearrangement uses TRBV12-3 or TRBV12-4 and TRBJ2-7; TRBD2 matches 13 bases. This CDR3 is built from 16 residues. J lost 7 bases, V lost 6 bases, and 12 bases had no gene match.

The V and J genes are TRBV6-1 and TRBJ2-6, with TRBD1 identical over 8 bases. The V gene's germline CDR1 is MNHNS and CDR2 SASEGT. After removal of 1 base from V and 2 bases from J, the junction contained 1 base not matched to a gene. CDR3 length: 16 residues. CDR3 in amino acids: CASSEETGAGANVLTF. As DNA, the CDR3 is TGTGCCAGCAGTGAAGAGACAGGGGCTGGGGCCAACGTCCTGACTTTC.